Sequencing of this T cell receptor (beta chain) was carried out in a study of blood T cell repertoires in COVID-19. Study background: Material from acute and convalescent COVID-19 was sourced from the United States, Italy and Spain. From T cells, B-cell-depleted T cells, or PBMCs came the material, which was cDNA or gDNA.

The V gene's germline CDR1 is LNHDA and CDR2 SQIVND (reference sequence). With 4 bases clipped from V and 5 bases from J, the junction kept 4 bases outside the gene matches. The CDR3 is 13 residues long. Methods used by the authors: Reference gene primer amplification gave nucleated cell count estimates. This table comes from immunoSEQ multiplex PCR, and its TCRdb copy is limited to in-frame clones, with some not included. The V and J calls and clone size come from that table; D and trimming were worked out from the DNA. The data contain 260,000 or so clones, 88% of them seen just once; the ten biggest clones take up approximately 8.5%. This clone has more than one count but fewer than ten.

The sequence derives from a man younger than 35 with active or convalescent COVID-19. The gene calls are TRBV19 and TRBJ1-1; the match to TRBD1 covers 7 bases. Sequencing was done on a sample of peripheral blood. CDR3 loop: CASSTTGRTEAFF. The CDR3 DNA reads as TGTGCCAGTAGTACGACAGGGAGGACTGAAGCTTTCTTT.